This T cell receptor (beta chain) is drawn from a study of T cell responses to AZD1222 COVID-19 vaccine. Some clones are missing from TCRdb's copy, which holds only in-frame ones; the method was immunoSEQ multiplex PCR. The table records roughly 42,000 clones, roughly 88% of them present only once. Study observations and caveats: Females made up more of the donors, who were largely white British, and clonal diversity may have come out too low. Reports indicate that nearly half of spike-specific TCRs are directed at unmutated variant regions. There were repertoire samples only from the period after the peak T cell response. Baseline seropositivity characterized only a handful of AZD1222 recipients.

Points on this clone: Its antigen is unidentified.

The V gene's germline CDR1 is MGHRA and CDR2 YSYEKL. The CDR3 is 17 residues long. V was pared by 4 bases and J by 0 bases, with 16 bases between. This material consisted of peripheral blood, taken 28 days after the second dose of the MenACWY control vaccine. This sequence was found in an adult who received the MenACWY meningococcal vaccine as a control. V usage is TRBV4-1 and J usage is TRBJ2-1, with D unresolved. The CDR3 nucleotides are TGCGCCAGCAGCCTCCCCCCCGGGCCGGGCTCCTACAATGAGCAGTTCTTC. Translated: CASSLPPGPGSYNEQFF.